The next 24 T cell receptor beta chains were all read from a single sample in a study of T-cell reconstitution after alpha-beta-depleted transplantation in children. Using unique molecular identifiers, the investigators prepared the TCRbeta library. TCRdb analysed the PCR reads with MiXCR anew, one entry per CDR3 protein. The table records under 35,000 distinct CDR3 sequences, about 5.8% of them present only once. The specimen comprised PBMCs, mostly from graft donor cells, sampled 180 days after TCRalphabeta/CD19-depleted stem cell transplant. Receptors originate from a male patient between 10 and 17 years old who had a stem cell transplant for acute myeloid leukemia, so the T cells may come from the graft donor.

Many counts were recorded for this clonotype. The chain is built from TRBV19 and TRBJ2-2, with D unclear. This CDR3 spans 14 amino acids. The V end lost 3 bases, the J end lost 1 base, and 6 bases lay between the germline ends. Germline loops: CDR1 LNHDA, CDR2 SQIVND (reference sequence). CDR3 in DNA: TGTGCCAGTAGTATTATAGTGAACACCGGGGAGCTGTTTTTT. Translating gives CASSIIVNTGELFF.

This clonotype has at least ten counts. The chain links TRBV20-1 to TRBJ1-2; TRBD1 might be the D (6 bases). In germline, CDR1 is DFQATT, CDR2 SNEGSKA (reference sequence). The CDR3 spans 11 residues. The CDR3 region is CSGQREHGYTF. The CDR3 region has the DNA TGCTCTGGACAGCGGGAACATGGCTACACCTTC.

This clonotype was seen many times. V gene TRBV7-6 combines with J gene TRBJ2-3; TRBD2 agrees at 10 bases. Germline V gives CDR1 SGHVS, CDR2 FNYEAQ. Losses at the gene ends were 4 bases for V and 3 bases for J; bases not matched to a gene: 10. The CDR3 spans 17 residues. CDR3 protein: CASSSPSGSFGTDTQYF. The DNA for the CDR3 is TGTGCCAGCAGCTCGCCTAGCGGGAGTTTCGGGACAGATACGCAGTATTTT.

On this clonotype: This likely comes from a read error, as the CDR3 has no conserved phenylalanine or tryptophan at its end. The rearrangement uses TRBV12-3 or TRBV12-4 and TRBJ2-1, with D possibly TRBD2 on 5 matching bases. V dropped 2 bases and J dropped 8 bases, with 13 bases sitting between them. The CDR3 has 14 residues. The CDR3 bases are TGTGCCAGCAGTTTACGGACTCCAAGGGATGAGCAGTTCTCC. Amino acids: CASSLRTPRDEQFS.

This clonotype was found many times. CDR3 loop: CAWSPRLAGYSYNEQFF. The CDR3 coding sequence is TGTGCCTGGAGTCCGCGACTAGCGGGTTACTCCTACAATGAGCAGTTCTTC. This chain uses TRBV30 with TRBJ2-1; 10 bases fit TRBD2. CDR1 GTSNPN and CDR2 SVGIG come from the germline V gene (reference sequence). Trimming at V came to 2 bases and at J to 0 bases, leaving 7 bases not matched to a gene. This CDR3 has 17 amino acids.

This clonotype has ten or more counts. This chain links TRBV6-5 with TRBJ2-3, with TRBD2 identical over 9 bases. The CDR3 totals 15 residues. V gave up 6 bases and J gave up 0 bases; unmatched junction bases: 4. Germline V gives CDR1 MNHEY, CDR2 SVGAGI. The CDR3: CASSPAGGSTDTQYF. DNA of the CDR3: TGTGCCAGCAGCCCAGCGGGGGGAAGCACAGATACGCAGTATTTT.

V is TRBV5-4 and J is TRBJ2-3, with 8 bases matching TRBD2. The CDR3 consists of 18 residues. Germline CDR1 SGHNT, CDR2 YYREEE (reference sequence). With 0 bases clipped from V and 3 bases from J, the junction kept 12 bases outside the gene matches. The CDR3 loop reads CASSLGPFVSGTTDTQYF. The CDR3, as DNA: TGTGCCAGCAGCTTGGGCCCTTTTGTTAGCGGGACGACAGATACGCAGTATTTT.

This clonotype was observed many times. The gene calls are TRBV28 and TRBJ2-7, with 10 positions matching TRBD2. V was pared by 8 bases and J by 6 bases, with 7 bases of the junction left unmatched. This CDR3 has 13 residues. Germline values: CDR1 MDHEN, CDR2 SYDVKM. This CDR3 reads CASRPSGSREQYF. The CDR3 nucleotides read TGTGCCAGCCGGCCTAGCGGGAGTCGCGAGCAGTACTTC.

This sequence joins TRBV6-6 and TRBJ2-5, with TRBD2 matching 7 bases. The CDR3 contains 16 residues. Germline V gene data show CDR1 as MNHNY and CDR2 as SVGAGI (reference sequence). J gave up 5 bases and V 4 bases, and 13 bases lay outside the gene matches. In DNA form, the CDR3 reads TGTGCCAGCAGTTCAGCGGGATTGAATAGTAGGGAGACCCAGTACTTC. Its protein product is CASSSAGLNSRETQYF.

In its sample, this clonotype was seen many times. V is TRBV3-1 and J is TRBJ2-3; 13 bases map to TRBD2. The V segment lost 6 bases and the J segment 2 bases; nucleotides outside the gene matches: 5. The CDR3 has 16 residues. Germline-derived CDR1 and CDR2 are LGHDT and YNNKEL (reference sequence). DNA for the CDR3: TGTGCCAGCAGGGGACTAGCGGGACTACCCACAGATACGCAGTATTTT. It is translated as CASRGLAGLPTDTQYF.

The genes are TRBV5-1 and TRBJ1-1; no clear D. The CDR3 has 13 amino acids. The germline CDR1 and CDR2 sequences are SGHRS and YFSETQ. Deletions cut 1 base from V and 8 bases from J, with 12 bases between. The CDR3, as DNA: TGCGCCAGCAGCTTGTCTAACAGCCAAGAAGCTTTCTTT. This gives the protein CASSLSNSQEAFF.

There are many counts of this clonotype. The rearrangement joins TRBV20-1 to TRBJ1-5; D gene ambiguous. The germline gives CDR1 DFQATT, CDR2 SNEGSKA (reference sequence). Trimming removed 4 bases at V and 0 bases at J, with 16 bases between. CDR3 length: 16 amino acids. The CDR3 protein is CSATLGLFDSNQPQHF. The CDR3 nucleotides read TGCAGTGCTACACTGGGGTTATTCGATAGCAATCAGCCCCAGCATTTT.

This clonotype showed up many times. This chain links TRBV21-1 with TRBJ2-2. TRBV21-1 corresponds to a pseudogene. This CDR3 has 15 residues. Here the CDR3 reads CAILRQEKNTGELFF. DNA for the CDR3: TGTGCCATCCTAAGACAAGAGAAGAACACCGGGGAGCTGTTTTTT.

This clonotype was picked up many times. The V gene is TRBV5-6, the J gene TRBJ2-3; tentative D call: TRBD2 (6 bases). V was shortened by 3 bases and J by 2 bases, with 10 bases between the two germline ends. The CDR3 covers 14 residues. CDR1 is SGHDT, CDR2 YYEEEE, per germline. CDR3 amino acids: CASSSGLITDTQYF. DNA for the CDR3: TGTGCCAGCAGCTCGGGACTTATCACAGATACGCAGTATTTT. Full variable domain (remainder filled in from reference TRBV5-6 and TRBJ2-3): DAGVTQSPTHLIKTRGQQVTLRCSPKSGHDTVSWYQQALGQGPQFIFQYYEEEERQRGNFPDRFSGHQFPNYSSELNVNALLLGDSALYLCASSSGLITDTQYFGPGTRLTVL.

This clonotype appeared a few times. The V gene is TRBV19, the J gene TRBJ2-5, with D perhaps matching TRBD2 (5 bases). The CDR3 loop spans 12 amino acids. Germline CDR1 and CDR2: LNHDA and SQIVND (reference sequence). With 4 bases removed from V and 5 bases from J, the gap between germline ends came to 8 bases. The CDR3 nucleotides are TGTGCCAGTAGTAAGCGGACGGAGACCCAGTACTTC. Translated: CASSKRTETQYF.

The table lists this clonotype with many counts. J is TRBJ1-6 and V is TRBV5-5; 7 bases are shared with TRBD1. The CDR3 length is 15 residues. J gave up 10 bases and V 0 bases, and 7 bases lay outside the gene matches. Germline V gene data show CDR1 as SGHKS and CDR2 as YYEKEE (reference sequence). The CDR3 nucleotides read TGTGCCAGCAGCTTGGGGCAGGGGGTTCTATCACCCCTCCACTTT. The encoded protein is CASSLGQGVLSPLHF.

This clonotype was seen many times. CDR3 in DNA: TGTGCCAGCAGCCTAACTAGCTTTAGCTCCTACGAGCAGTACTTC. Translated, it gives CASSLTSFSSYEQYF. This rearrangement joins TRBV7-9 to TRBJ2-7, with D tentatively TRBD2 (6 bases). This CDR3 is built from 15 residues. The V gene's germline CDR1 is SEHNR and CDR2 FQNEAQ (reference sequence). Deletions cut 5 bases from V and 0 bases from J, with 14 bases between.

This chain joins TRBV7-9 and TRBJ2-7; TRBD2 matches at 9 bases. CDR1 is SEHNR, CDR2 FQNEAQ, per germline (reference sequence). The CDR3 extends over 16 amino acids. The J segment lost 2 bases and the V segment lost 7 bases, leaving 12 bases of the junction unmatched. CDR3 loop: CASTKLGIAGAYEQYF. DNA for the CDR3: TGTGCCAGCACCAAGCTTGGGATAGCGGGAGCCTACGAGCAGTACTTC.

This clonotype has ten or more counts. The V call is TRBV28, the J call TRBJ2-3, with D perhaps matching TRBD1 or TRBD2 (5 bases each). This CDR3 has 12 residues. Germline CDR1 reads MDHEN; CDR2 reads SYDVKM. V lost 11 bases, J lost 0 bases, and 9 bases lay in between. The chain's CDR3 is CASGLSTDTQYF. The CDR3 DNA reads as TGTGCCTCGGGGCTTAGCACAGATACGCAGTATTTT.

This clonotype has a count of ten or more. The chain is built from TRBV18 and TRBJ1-4; D is uncertain. Germline V gene lookup returns CDR1 KGHSH and CDR2 LQKENI. The CDR3 is 14 amino acids. The germline V and J ends were trimmed by 3 bases and 5 bases, with 10 bases remaining between them. CDR3 sequence reads: CASSPRRLNEKLFF. The CDR3, as DNA: TGTGCCAGCTCACCGAGGCGGTTAAATGAAAAACTGTTTTTT.

This clonotype showed up many times. The chain is built from TRBV6-2 or TRBV6-3 and TRBJ2-1; tentative D call: TRBD2 (5 bases). The CDR3 covers 21 residues. V lost 0 bases and J lost 2, with 26 bases in between. Germline assignment: CDR1 MNHEY and CDR2 SVGEGT. CDR3 sequence (DNA): TGTGCCAGCAGTTACTCGACTGATCCGTCCACTAGAGCCAACACCTACAATGAGCAGTTCTTC. It is translated as CASSYSTDPSTRANTYNEQFF.

The chain recombines TRBV20-1 with TRBJ2-7, with D tentatively TRBD1 (6 bases). The CDR3 is 12 amino acids. Per the germline V gene, CDR1 is DFQATT and CDR2 is SNEGSKA (reference sequence). This chain's CDR3 is CCARGSSYEQYV. The CDR3 bases are TGCTGTGCTAGGGGGAGCTCCTACGAGCAGTACGTC.

This clonotype occurred many times. The V gene is TRBV6-2 or TRBV6-3, the J gene TRBJ1-2; no firm D call. Germline lookup yields CDR1 MNHEY and CDR2 SVGEGT. V lost 6 bases to trimming and J lost 4 bases, with 15 bases between them. The CDR3 length is 14 residues. CDR3 sequence: CASSPRTDLYGYTF. The CDR3 coding sequence is TGTGCCAGCAGCCCTAGGACGGACCTCTATGGCTACACCTTC.

Many counts were recorded for this clonotype. V is TRBV6-2 or TRBV6-3 and J is TRBJ2-2; 9 bases are shared with TRBD1. V was clipped by 9 bases and J by 0 bases; unmatched bases: 2. Germline V gene data show CDR1 as MNHEY and CDR2 as SVGEGT. This CDR3 is 14 amino acids long. The CDR3 loop is CASTGGANTGELFF. For the CDR3, the DNA is TGTGCCAGTACAGGGGGCGCGAACACCGGGGAGCTGTTTTTT.